These 2 T cell receptor beta chains were sequenced from one sample in a study of T cells in Graves' hyperthyroidism and ophthalmopathy. Regions amplified from RNA transcripts were the TCR beta CDR3 regions. Primed by the HTBI set, a first-round RT-PCR was run on the TCR CDR3. TCRdb re-called the multiplex PCR reads through MiXCR, storing one row per CDR3 protein. This sample has approximately 690,000 distinct CDR3 sequences, with roughly 15% found just once. Sequencing was done on a sample of blood. The receptor source for this set is a woman aged 50 to 60 with Graves' ophthalmopathy.

This clonotype was seen repeatedly, ten times or more. The chain is built from TRBV10-3 and TRBJ2-7; D may be TRBD2 (6 bases). There are 15 residues in the CDR3. V lost 3 bases to trimming and J lost 5 bases, with 17 bases between them. CDR1 is ENHRY and CDR2 is SYGVKD in the germline V gene. In DNA, the CDR3 is TGTGCCATCAGTGACGGCGGGGACCAAGGGAACGAGCAGTACTTC. Translated: CAISDGGDQGNEQYF.

This clonotype was detected ten times or more. V and J are TRBV28 and TRBJ1-3; D gene unclear. Looked up from germline, CDR1 is MDHEN and CDR2 is SYDVKM. This CDR3 region has 12 residues. V was clipped by 6 bases and J by 8 bases, with 11 bases between them. The CDR3 DNA sequence: TGTGCCAGCAGCACACCTCCGGACACCATATATTTT. Translated: CASSTPPDTIYF.